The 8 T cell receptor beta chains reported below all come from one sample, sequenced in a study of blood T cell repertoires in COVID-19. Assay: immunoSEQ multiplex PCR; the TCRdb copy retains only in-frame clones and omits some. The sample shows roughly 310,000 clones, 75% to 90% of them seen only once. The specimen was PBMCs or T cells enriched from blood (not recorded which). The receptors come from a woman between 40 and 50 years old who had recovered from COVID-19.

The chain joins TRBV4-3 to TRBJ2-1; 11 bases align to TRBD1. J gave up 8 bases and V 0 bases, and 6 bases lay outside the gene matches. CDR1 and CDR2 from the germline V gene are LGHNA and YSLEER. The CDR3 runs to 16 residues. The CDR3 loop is CASSQDPGQGADEQFF. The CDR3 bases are TGCGCCAGCAGCCAAGATCCAGGACAGGGGGCGGATGAGCAGTTCTTC.

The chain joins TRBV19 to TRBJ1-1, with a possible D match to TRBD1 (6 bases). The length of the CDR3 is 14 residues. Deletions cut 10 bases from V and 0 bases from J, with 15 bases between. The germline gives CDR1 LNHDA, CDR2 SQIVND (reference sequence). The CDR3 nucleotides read TGTGCCACCTCCGGGGCAGGGGTGAACACTGAAGCTTTCTTT. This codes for CATSGAGVNTEAFF.

The CDR3 reads CASSEQNYEQYF. The CDR3 nucleotides read TGTGCCAGCAGTGAACAGAACTACGAGCAGTACTTC. This chain joins TRBV2 and TRBJ2-7; no clear D gene. The CDR3 consists of 12 residues. Trimming took off 2 bases at V and 3 bases at J, with 5 bases between the two ends. Germline V lookup: CDR1 SNHLY, CDR2 FYNNEI.

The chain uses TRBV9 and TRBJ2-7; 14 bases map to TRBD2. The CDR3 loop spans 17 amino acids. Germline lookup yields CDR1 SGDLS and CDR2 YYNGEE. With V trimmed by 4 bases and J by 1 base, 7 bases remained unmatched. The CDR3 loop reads CASSPGLAGEWSYEQYF. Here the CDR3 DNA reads TGTGCCAGCAGCCCGGGACTAGCGGGAGAATGGTCCTACGAGCAGTACTTC.

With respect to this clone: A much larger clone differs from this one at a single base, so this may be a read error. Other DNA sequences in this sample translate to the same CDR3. CDR3 coding DNA: TGTGCCAGCAGTTTAGAACAGGGCTATGGCTACACCTTC. Translating gives CASSLEQGYGYTF. The chain couples TRBV5-5 to TRBJ1-2, with a tentative D call TRBD1 (6 bases). Per the germline V gene, CDR1 is SGHKS and CDR2 is YYEKEE (reference sequence). This CDR3 region has 13 residues. V was cut by 5 bases and J by 4 bases, with 12 bases left in between.

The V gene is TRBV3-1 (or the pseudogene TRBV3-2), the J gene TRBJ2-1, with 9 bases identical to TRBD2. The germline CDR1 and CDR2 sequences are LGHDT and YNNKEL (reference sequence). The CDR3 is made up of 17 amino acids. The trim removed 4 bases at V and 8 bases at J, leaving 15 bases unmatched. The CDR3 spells CASSRPLGAGGEDEQFF. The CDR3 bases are TGTGCCAGCAGCCGCCCCCTTGGAGCGGGGGGTGAAGATGAGCAGTTCTTC.

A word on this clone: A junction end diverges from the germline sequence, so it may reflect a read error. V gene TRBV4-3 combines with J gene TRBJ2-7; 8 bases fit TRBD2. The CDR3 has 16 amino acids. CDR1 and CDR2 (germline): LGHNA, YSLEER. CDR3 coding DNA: TGCGCCAGCAGCCGCTACCTACTAGCGGCCTCCCACGAGCAGTACTTC. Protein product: CASSRYLLAASHEQYF.

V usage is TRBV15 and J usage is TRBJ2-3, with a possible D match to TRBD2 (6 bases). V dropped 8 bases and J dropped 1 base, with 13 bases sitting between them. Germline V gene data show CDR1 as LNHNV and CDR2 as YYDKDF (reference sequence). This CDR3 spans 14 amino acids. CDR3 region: CATSGGDGTDTQYF. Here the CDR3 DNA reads TGTGCCACCTCAGGAGGGGATGGCACAGATACGCAGTATTTT.